Included here is one T cell receptor beta chain sequence, with context. The sample comes from a study of blood T cell repertoires in COVID-19. At the level of the study: COVID-19 samples, acute and convalescent, were from the United States, Italy and Spain. The cDNA or gDNA used as material had been derived from T cells, B-cell-depleted T cells, or PBMCs.

Produced via immunoSEQ multiplex PCR; TCRdb's table is partial and in-frame only. Altogether about 100,000 clones are present, 85% to 90% being singletons, with the ten largest covering 3.5% to 5%. Germline-derived CDR1 and CDR2 are LGHDT and YNNKEL (reference sequence). The V end was cut by 1 base, the J end by 6 bases, with 12 bases between. The CDR3 runs to 14 residues. The V call is TRBV3-1 (or the pseudogene TRBV3-2), the J call TRBJ1-1; D remains ambiguous. Sequenced: peripheral blood. The receptor's source is a human donor with COVID-19, enrolled during active disease. The donor label of this sample is uncertain. The CDR3 here is CASSQGPLRAEAFF. The DNA of the CDR3 is TGTGCCAGCAGCCAAGGACCTTTGAGGGCTGAAGCTTTCTTT.